The 21 T cell receptor beta chains in this list originate from one sample, sequenced in a study of blood T cell repertoires in COVID-19. TCRdb keeps only in-frame clones here, not all; method: immunoSEQ multiplex PCR. The data contain a few hundred thousand clones, roughly 90% of them singletons. Sequenced: PBMCs or T cells enriched from blood (not recorded which). Receptor source: a woman aged 40 to 55 who had been exposed to COVID-19.

V is TRBV9 and J is TRBJ2-1; 7 nucleotides align to TRBD1. V gave up 4 bases and J gave up 3 bases; unmatched junction bases: 4. The germline V gene has CDR1 SGDLS and CDR2 YYNGEE. This CDR3 contains 14 residues. CDR3 bases: TGTGCCAGCAGCCAAGGACAGGTCTACAATGAGCAGTTCTTC. This translates into CASSQGQVYNEQFF.

In its sample, this clone was seen once. The chain couples TRBV7-6 to TRBJ2-2, with a tentative D call TRBD1 (6 bases). This CDR3 region has 16 residues. Germline V gene sequence: CDR1 SGHVS, CDR2 FNYEAQ. Trimming cost V 0 bases and J 2 bases, with 10 bases left between them. The CDR3 sequence is CASSLANRVNTGELFF. In DNA form, the CDR3 reads TGTGCCAGCAGCTTAGCCAACAGGGTAAACACCGGGGAGCTGTTTTTT. The variable domain in full, with the rest retrieved from reference TRBV7-6 and TRBJ2-2, is GAGVSQSPRYKVTKRGQDVALRCDPISGHVSLYWYRQALGQGPEFLTYFNYEAQQDKSGLPNDRFSAERPEGSISTLTIQRTEQRDSAMYRCASSLANRVNTGELFFGEGSRLTVL.

This clone has a single count. The V and J genes are TRBV11-2 and TRBJ2-5, with TRBD2 matching over 11 bases. From germline, CDR1 is SGHAT and CDR2 FQNNGV. The CDR3 spans 15 residues. Trimming at V came to 5 bases and at J to 3 bases, leaving 5 bases not matched to a gene. CDR3 sequence: CASSLLAGAEETQYF. Here the CDR3 DNA reads TGTGCCAGCAGCCTACTAGCGGGGGCCGAAGAGACCCAGTACTTC.

V gene TRBV28 combines with J gene TRBJ2-1; maybe TRBD1 (6 bases). The CDR3 is 16 residues long. Trimming took 3 bases from V and 0 from J, leaving 12 bases between them. Germline V CDR1 and CDR2: MDHEN, SYDVKM. For the CDR3, the DNA is TGTGCCAGCAGTTTTCTAACAGGGAGCTCCTACAATGAGCAGTTCTTC. The encoded protein is CASSFLTGSSYNEQFF.

This rearrangement joins TRBV7-2 to TRBJ2-7; D is possibly TRBD2 (5 bases). This CDR3 is 15 amino acids long. CDR1 is SGHTA, CDR2 FQGNSA, per germline. V gave up 8 bases and J gave up 0 bases, with 17 bases separating them. Written as DNA, the CDR3 is TGTGCCAGCCTCTTGTTGGGCCGGGACTCCTACGAGCAGTACTTC. Its protein product is CASLLLGRDSYEQYF.

CDR3 in amino acids: CASSVKREVDTGELFF. Here the CDR3 DNA reads TGCGCCAGCAGTGTAAAGCGGGAGGTTGACACCGGGGAGCTGTTTTTT. The rearrangement uses TRBV10-1 and TRBJ2-2; 9 nucleotides line up with TRBD2. CDR1 and CDR2 from the germline V gene are WNHNN and SYGVQD (reference sequence). V gave up 4 bases and J gave up 3 bases; unmatched junction bases: 6. The CDR3 is 16 residues long.

The V call is TRBV7-9, the J call TRBJ2-7, with D unresolved. V was clipped by 2 bases and J by 6 bases, with 8 bases between them. CDR1 is SEHNR and CDR2 is FQNEAQ in the germline V gene (reference sequence). The CDR3 totals 12 residues. The CDR3 DNA reads TGTGCCAGCAGCTTATTAGTGTCCGAGCAGTACTTC. Its protein product is CASSLLVSEQYF.

V is TRBV19 and J is TRBJ2-1, with 11 bases aligning to TRBD2. Germline loops: CDR1 LNHDA, CDR2 SQIVND (reference sequence). Trimming at V came to 3 bases and at J to 4 bases, leaving 8 bases not matched to a gene. CDR3 size: 17 residues. The CDR3 nucleotides are TGTGCCAGTAGTATGGATAGCGGGGGGGCCTCTTACAATGAGCAGTTCTTC. This encodes CASSMDSGGASYNEQFF.

The chain combines TRBV30 with TRBJ2-7; TRBD1 matches at 7 bases. This CDR3 is built from 14 residues. Looked up from germline, CDR1 is GTSNPN and CDR2 is SVGIG (reference sequence). The ends lost 2 bases at V and 2 bases at J; junction bases unmatched: 6. The CDR3 sequence: CAWSFRTGTYEQYF. Here the CDR3 DNA reads TGTGCCTGGAGTTTTAGGACAGGCACCTACGAGCAGTACTTC. Based on the CDR3 plus reference TRBV30 and TRBJ2-7, the full variable domain is SQTIHQWPATLVQPVGSPLSLECTVEGTSNPNLYWYRQAAGRGLQLLFYSVGIGQISSEVPQNLSASRPQDRQFILSSKKLLLSDSGFYLCAWSFRTGTYEQYFGPGTRLTVT.

The chain carries TRBV7-2 and TRBJ2-7, with 14 bases matching TRBD2. V was pared by 5 bases and J by 3 bases, with 3 bases of the junction left unmatched. The germline V gene encodes CDR1 SGHTA and CDR2 FQGNSA. The CDR3 spans 15 residues. The CDR3 nucleotides read TGTGCCAGCAGCCACGGGACTAGCGGGAGCTACGAGCAGTACTTC. It translates to CASSHGTSGSYEQYF.

This clone was seen a few times. Other DNA sequences from this sample encode an identical CDR3 as well. The genes are TRBV30 and TRBJ2-1; 7 nucleotides align to TRBD1. Per the germline V gene, CDR1 is GTSNPN and CDR2 is SVGIG (reference sequence). V lost 3 bases to trimming and J lost 4 bases; unmatched junction nucleotides: 9. The CDR3 consists of 15 residues. The CDR3 nucleotides are TGTGCCTGGAGAAGGGGAGACAGGGATTACAATGAGCAGTTCTTC. It is translated as CAWRRGDRDYNEQFF.

V is TRBV7-3 and J is TRBJ2-1; TRBD2 agrees at 10 bases. This CDR3 has 15 amino acids. CDR1 SGHTA and CDR2 FQGTGA come from the germline V gene. Trimming removed 5 bases from V and 8 bases from J; junction bases left unmatched: 9. This chain's CDR3 is CASSPASGRTYEQFF. CDR3 in DNA: TGTGCCAGCAGCCCCGCTAGCGGGAGAACGTATGAGCAGTTCTTC.

There are a few counts of this clone. V usage is TRBV29-1 and J usage is TRBJ1-2, with D uncertain. CDR1 is SQVTM and CDR2 is ANQGSEA in the germline V gene. The CDR3 consists of 13 residues. The V end was cut by 6 bases, the J end by 4 bases, with 15 bases between. Here the CDR3 reads CSVTPGVGYGYTF. CDR3 coding DNA: TGCAGCGTGACCCCCGGGGTCGGCTATGGCTACACCTTC.

The chain joins TRBV2 to TRBJ2-7; no clear D gene. The V gene lost 6 bases and the J gene lost 0 bases, with 21 bases spanning the gap. Germline V gene sequence: CDR1 SNHLY, CDR2 FYNNEI. The CDR3 is made up of 17 amino acids. The chain's CDR3 is CASSVVDSYGSSYEQYF. In DNA, the CDR3 is TGTGCCAGCAGCGTCGTTGACTCTTACGGTAGCTCCTACGAGCAGTACTTC.

The chain is built from TRBV15 and TRBJ2-3, with 8 bases lining up with TRBD2. The CDR3 contains 15 residues. CDR1 and CDR2 from the germline V gene are LNHNV and YYDKDF (reference sequence). The junction had 7 bases not matched to a gene; V was cut back by 7 bases and J by 1 base. The CDR3 DNA sequence: TGTGCCACCACCCGTCCAGCGGGAGGCACAGATACGCAGTATTTT. Translation: CATTRPAGGTDTQYF. Looking up the rest from reference TRBV15 and TRBJ2-3 gives the full variable domain: DAMVIQNPRYQVTQFGKPVTLSCSQTLNHNVMYWYQQKSSQAPKLLFHYYDKDFNNEADTPDNFQSRRPNTSFCFLDIRSPGLGDTAMYLCATTRPAGGTDTQYFGPGTRLTVL.

The J gene is TRBJ1-1, the V gene TRBV19, with D tentatively TRBD1 (6 bases). Trimming stripped 6 bases from V and 1 base from J, with 9 bases between. In germline, CDR1 is LNHDA, CDR2 SQIVND (reference sequence). The CDR3 is 13 residues long. The CDR3 loop is CASRNRENTEAFF. CDR3 nucleotide sequence: TGTGCCAGTAGGAACAGGGAGAACACTGAAGCTTTCTTT.

The chain carries TRBV7-8 and TRBJ2-7; TRBD1 agrees at 8 bases. Looked up from germline, CDR1 is SGHVS and CDR2 is FQNEAQ. The CDR3 extends over 17 amino acids. Unmatched junction bases numbered 10, after V lost 1 base and J lost 2 bases. CDR3 DNA sequence: TGTGCCAGCAGCTTAGGAGAATCGACAGGGGTTGCCTACGAGCAGTACTTC. Its protein product is CASSLGESTGVAYEQYF.

DNA for the CDR3: TGTGCCAGCAGGGGGACAGGGCCCCTCACAGATACGCAGTATTTT. It codes for CASRGTGPLTDTQYF. V gene TRBV14 combines with J gene TRBJ2-3; 9 nucleotides agree with TRBD1. CDR1 is SGHDN, CDR2 FVKESK, per germline. With V trimmed by 6 bases and J by 2 bases, 6 bases remained unmatched. This CDR3 is 15 amino acids long.

The rearrangement uses TRBV7-9 and TRBJ1-2, with D unclear. The CDR3 runs 12 residues. CDR1 and CDR2 from the germline V gene are SEHNR and FQNEAQ (reference sequence). The V and J ends lost 1 base and 6 bases respectively, with 6 bases between them. CDR3 sequence: CASSLGPNGYTF. CDR3 coding DNA: TGTGCCAGCAGCTTAGGGCCGAATGGCTACACCTTC.

The V call is TRBV28, the J call TRBJ2-5; D is possibly TRBD1 (5 bases). The CDR3 contains 13 residues. Germline CDR1 reads MDHEN; CDR2 reads SYDVKM. V gave up 6 bases and J gave up 1 base, with 9 bases separating them. The CDR3: CASRQATQETQYF. In nucleotides, the CDR3 is TGTGCCAGCAGACAGGCCACCCAAGAGACCCAGTACTTC. Full variable domain (rest looked up from reference TRBV28 and TRBJ2-5): DVKVTQSSRYLVKRTGEKVFLECVQDMDHENMFWYRQDPGLGLRLIYFSYDVKMKEKGDIPEGYSVSREKKERFSLILESASTNQTSMYLCASRQATQETQYFGPGTRLLVL.

The count of this clone is one. The gene calls are TRBV10-2 and TRBJ1-2; D is uncertain. The germline V and J ends were trimmed by 6 bases and 7 bases, with 24 bases remaining between them. The germline V gene has CDR1 WSHSY and CDR2 SAAADI. This CDR3 spans 16 amino acids. In DNA form, the CDR3 reads TGCGCCAGCAGAACCTTTCGAGGGCGGCGTATTCGTGGCTACACCTTC. This gives the protein CASRTFRGRRIRGYTF.